The clone carrying this TCR beta chain was observed a few times. Its antigen is still unknown. TCRdb recomputed calls from the RACE reads with MiXCR, one row per CDR3 protein. The sample shows more than 70,000 distinct CDR3 sequences, roughly 8.5% of them seen only once. CDR1 is SGHTA, CDR2 FQGNSA, per germline. This CDR3 is built from 17 residues. Losses at the gene ends were 2 bases for V and 2 bases for J; bases not matched to a gene: 12. This entry comes from a study of human T cells and chemical hapten exposure. Time point defined: pre-sensitization, week 0. The treatment: therapeutic diphenylcyclopropenone sensitization with weekly scalp DPC. Samples of blood were obtained prior to the application of each patch test. Study-wide results and caveats: All donors were alopecia patients, so their immunity may differ from that of healthy people.

V gene TRBV7-2 combines with J gene TRBJ2-7; the match to TRBD2 covers 7 bases. The receptor's source is a man aged 35 to 55 with alopecia areata. Some clones in this sample may be carry-over from other donors' samples. Sequencing used whole blood, obtained in connection with sensitization to the hapten diphenylcyclopropenone (DPC). The CDR3 loop reads CASSLSSGTQPPYEQYF. In DNA form, the CDR3 reads TGTGCCAGCAGCTTATCCAGCGGGACTCAACCGCCCTACGAGCAGTACTTC. Filled out from reference TRBV7-2 and TRBJ2-7, the complete variable domain reads GAGVSQSPSNKVTEKGKDVELRCDPISGHTALYWYRQSLGQGLEFLIYFQGNSAPDKSGLPSDRFSAERTGGSVSTLTIQRTQQEDSAVYLCASSLSSGTQPPYEQYFGPGTRLTVT.